The clone carrying this T cell receptor beta chain was detected a few times. Its matching antigen is unknown. The TCR beta CDR3 regions underwent amplification from RNA transcripts. RT-PCR was first run with HTBI primers, then multiplex PCR in a second round. TCRdb used MiXCR to reprocess the multiplex PCR reads, holding one entry per CDR3 protein. The sample carries more than 150,000 distinct CDR3 sequences, about 40% recorded once. This sample is part of a study of Graves' ophthalmopathy and Graves' hyperthyroidism. The study's findings and limits: Classification of ophthalmopathy versus stable hyperthyroidism by a 13-signature model yielded about 88% sensitivity and roughly 80% specificity. At about 70% sensitivity and 72% to 75% specificity, the model predicted progression of the ophthalmopathy.

Ophthalmopathy-affected donors exhibited moderate-to-severe activity, CAS ≥3, NOSPECS ≥4, and duration under 3 months. V lost 6 bases, J lost 6 bases, and 17 bases lay in between. CDR3 length equals 14 residues. Germline CDR1 is MNHEY and CDR2 is SVGEGT. The receptor was isolated from a woman in her forties with Graves' ophthalmopathy. The chain links TRBV6-2 or TRBV6-3 to TRBJ1-2; D remains unclear. Material for sequencing was peripheral blood. In nucleotides, the CDR3 is TGTGCCAGCAGCGAGGCGATCCGGGGAAATGGCTACACCTTC. It encodes CASSEAIRGNGYTF.